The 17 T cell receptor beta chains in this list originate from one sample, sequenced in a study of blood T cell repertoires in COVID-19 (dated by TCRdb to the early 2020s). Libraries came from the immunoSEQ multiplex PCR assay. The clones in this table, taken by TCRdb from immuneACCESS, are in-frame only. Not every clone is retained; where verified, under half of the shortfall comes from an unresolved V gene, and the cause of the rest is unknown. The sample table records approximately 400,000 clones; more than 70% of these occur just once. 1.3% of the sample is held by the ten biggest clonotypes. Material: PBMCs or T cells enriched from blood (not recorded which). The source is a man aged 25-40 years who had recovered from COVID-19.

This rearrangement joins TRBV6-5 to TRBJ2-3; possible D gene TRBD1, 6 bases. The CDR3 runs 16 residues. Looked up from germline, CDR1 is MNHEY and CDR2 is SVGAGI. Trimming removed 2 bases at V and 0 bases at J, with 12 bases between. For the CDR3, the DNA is TGTGCCAGCAGTTACGGCCGGGACACTAGCACAGATACGCAGTATTTT. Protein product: CASSYGRDTSTDTQYF.

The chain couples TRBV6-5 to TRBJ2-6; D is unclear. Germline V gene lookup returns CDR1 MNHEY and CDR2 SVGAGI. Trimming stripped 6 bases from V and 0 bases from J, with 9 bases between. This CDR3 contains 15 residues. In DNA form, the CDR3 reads TGTGCCAGCAGCCAACTGCCCTCTGGGGCCAACGTCCTGACTTTC. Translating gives CASSQLPSGANVLTF.

CDR3: CSVIRGAGTGELFF. Written as DNA, the CDR3 is TGCAGCGTAATCCGGGGGGCCGGCACCGGGGAGCTGTTTTTT. This chain connects TRBV29-1 to TRBJ2-2, with D possibly TRBD2 on 7 matching bases. Trimming took 6 bases from V and 4 from J, leaving 15 bases between them. This CDR3 has 14 residues. The germline CDR1 and CDR2 sequences are SQVTM and ANQGSEA.

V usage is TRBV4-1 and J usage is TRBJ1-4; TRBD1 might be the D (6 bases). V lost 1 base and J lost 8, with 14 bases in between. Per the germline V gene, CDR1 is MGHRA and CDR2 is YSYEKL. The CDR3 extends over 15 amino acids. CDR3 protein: CASSQGEGGGEKLFF. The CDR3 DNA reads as TGCGCCAGCAGCCAAGGGGAAGGGGGGGGAGAAAAACTGTTTTTT.

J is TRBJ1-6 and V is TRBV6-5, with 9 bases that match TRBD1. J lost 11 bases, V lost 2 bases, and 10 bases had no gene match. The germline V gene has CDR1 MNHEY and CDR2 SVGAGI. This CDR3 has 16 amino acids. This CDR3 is CASSYKIWDRVTPLHF. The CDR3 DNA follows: TGTGCCAGCAGTTACAAAATTTGGGACAGGGTGACACCCCTCCACTTT.

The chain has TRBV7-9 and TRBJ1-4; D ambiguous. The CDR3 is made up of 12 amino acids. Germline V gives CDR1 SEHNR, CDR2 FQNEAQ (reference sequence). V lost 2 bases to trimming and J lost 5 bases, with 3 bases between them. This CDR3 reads CASSLPNEKLFF. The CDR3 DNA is TGTGCCAGCAGCTTACCGAATGAAAAACTGTTTTTT. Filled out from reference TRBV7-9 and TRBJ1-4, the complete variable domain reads DTGVSQNPRHKITKRGQNVTFRCDPISEHNRLYWYRQTLGQGPEFLTYFQNEAQLEKSRLLSDRFSAERPKGSFSTLEIQRTEQGDSAMYLCASSLPNEKLFFGSGTQLSVL.

DNA of the CDR3: TGTGCCAGCAGCGGGACAGGGGGCGTGAACACTGAAGCTTTCTTT. It codes for CASSGTGGVNTEAFF. The chain is built from TRBV9 and TRBJ1-1; 11 bases line up with TRBD1. This CDR3 has 15 residues. J was trimmed by 0 bases and V by 3 bases; bases with no gene match: 1. Per the germline V gene, CDR1 is SGDLS and CDR2 is YYNGEE.

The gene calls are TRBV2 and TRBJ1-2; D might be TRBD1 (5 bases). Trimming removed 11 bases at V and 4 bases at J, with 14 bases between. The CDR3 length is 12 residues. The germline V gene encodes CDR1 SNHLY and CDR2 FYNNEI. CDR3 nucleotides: TGTGCCTCGGGGGAGGCGAGCTATGGCTACACCTTC. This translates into CASGEASYGYTF.

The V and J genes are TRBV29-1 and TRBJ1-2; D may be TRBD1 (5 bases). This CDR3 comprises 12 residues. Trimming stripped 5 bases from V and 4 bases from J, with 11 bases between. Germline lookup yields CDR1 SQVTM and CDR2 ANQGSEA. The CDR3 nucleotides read TGCAGCGTTCAGTTGGGGCGCTATGGCTACACCTTC. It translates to CSVQLGRYGYTF.

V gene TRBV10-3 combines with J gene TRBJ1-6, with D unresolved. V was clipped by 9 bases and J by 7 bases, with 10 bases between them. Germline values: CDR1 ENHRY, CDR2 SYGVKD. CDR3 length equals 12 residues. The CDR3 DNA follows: TGTGCCATTCGTACAGCAAATTCACCCCTCCACTTT. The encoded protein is CAIRTANSPLHF.

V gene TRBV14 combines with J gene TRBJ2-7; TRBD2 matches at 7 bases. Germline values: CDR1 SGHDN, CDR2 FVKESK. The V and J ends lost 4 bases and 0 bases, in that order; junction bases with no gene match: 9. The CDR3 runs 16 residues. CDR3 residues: CASSPQVGGYSYEQYF. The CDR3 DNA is TGTGCCAGCAGCCCTCAAGTGGGGGGGTACTCCTACGAGCAGTACTTC.

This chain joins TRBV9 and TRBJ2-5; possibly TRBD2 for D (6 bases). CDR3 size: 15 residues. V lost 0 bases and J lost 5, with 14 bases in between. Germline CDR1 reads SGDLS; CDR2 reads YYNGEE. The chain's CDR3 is CASSVGRGPQETQYF. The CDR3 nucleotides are TGTGCCAGCAGCGTAGGGAGGGGCCCCCAGGAGACCCAGTACTTC. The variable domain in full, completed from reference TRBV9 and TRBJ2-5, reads DSGVTQTPKHLITATGQRVTLRCSPRSGDLSVYWYQQSLDQGLQFLIQYYNGEERAKGNILERFSAQQFPDLHSELNLSSLELGDSALYFCASSVGRGPQETQYFGPGTRLLVL.

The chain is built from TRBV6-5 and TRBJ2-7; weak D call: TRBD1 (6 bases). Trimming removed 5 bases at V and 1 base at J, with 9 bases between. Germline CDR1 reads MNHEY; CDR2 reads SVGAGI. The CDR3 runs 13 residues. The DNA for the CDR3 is TGTGCCAGCAGTATCCAGGGGTCCTACGAGCAGTACTTC. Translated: CASSIQGSYEQYF.

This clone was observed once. The CDR3 here is CASSIDLSGGELFF. CDR3 bases: TGTGCCAGTAGTATAGATCTTAGCGGGGGGGAGCTGTTTTTT. The chain is built from TRBV19 and TRBJ2-2; 7 bases are shared with TRBD2. Germline CDR1 and CDR2: LNHDA and SQIVND (reference sequence). Unmatched junction bases numbered 3, after V lost 0 bases and J lost 8 bases. This CDR3 region has 14 residues.

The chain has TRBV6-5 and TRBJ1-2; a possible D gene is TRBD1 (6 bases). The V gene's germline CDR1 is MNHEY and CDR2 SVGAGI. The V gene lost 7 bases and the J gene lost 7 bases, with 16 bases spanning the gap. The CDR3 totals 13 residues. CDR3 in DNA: TGTGCCAGCACGCCCAAGGGGGGGGCTGGCTACACCTTC. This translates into CASTPKGGAGYTF.

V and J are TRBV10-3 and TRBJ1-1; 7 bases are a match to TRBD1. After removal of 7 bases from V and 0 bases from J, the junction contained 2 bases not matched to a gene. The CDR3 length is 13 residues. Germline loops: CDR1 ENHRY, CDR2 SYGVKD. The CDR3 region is CAITGTVNTEAFF. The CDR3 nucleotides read TGTGCCATCACAGGGACAGTGAACACTGAAGCTTTCTTT.

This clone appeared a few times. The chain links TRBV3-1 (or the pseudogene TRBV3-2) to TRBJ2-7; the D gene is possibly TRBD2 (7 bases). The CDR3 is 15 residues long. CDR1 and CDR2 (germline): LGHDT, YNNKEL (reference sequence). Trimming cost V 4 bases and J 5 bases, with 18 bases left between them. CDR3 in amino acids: CASSRSAGARNEQYF. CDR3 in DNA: TGTGCCAGCAGCCGTTCGGCGGGGGCTAGGAACGAGCAGTACTTC.